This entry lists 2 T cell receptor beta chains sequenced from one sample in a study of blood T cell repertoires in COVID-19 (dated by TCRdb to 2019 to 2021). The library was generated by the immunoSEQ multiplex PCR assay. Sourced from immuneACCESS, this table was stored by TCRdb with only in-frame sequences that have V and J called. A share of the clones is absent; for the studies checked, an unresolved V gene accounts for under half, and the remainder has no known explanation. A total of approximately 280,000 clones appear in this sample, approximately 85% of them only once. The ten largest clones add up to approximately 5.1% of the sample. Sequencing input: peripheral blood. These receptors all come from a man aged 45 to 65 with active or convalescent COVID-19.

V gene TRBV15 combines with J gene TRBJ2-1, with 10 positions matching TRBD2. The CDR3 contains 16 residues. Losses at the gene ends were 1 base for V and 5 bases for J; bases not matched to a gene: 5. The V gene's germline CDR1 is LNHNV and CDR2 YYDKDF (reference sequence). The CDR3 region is CATSRVSLAGDNEQFF. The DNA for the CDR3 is TGTGCCACCAGCAGAGTCTCGCTAGCGGGAGACAATGAGCAGTTCTTC. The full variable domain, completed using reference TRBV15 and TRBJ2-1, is DAMVIQNPRYQVTQFGKPVTLSCSQTLNHNVMYWYQQKSSQAPKLLFHYYDKDFNNEADTPDNFQSRRPNTSFCFLDIRSPGLGDTAMYLCATSRVSLAGDNEQFFGPGTRLTVL.

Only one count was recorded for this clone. The CDR3 DNA is TGTGCCAGCAGACGGGACAGCCATAATGAAAAACTGTTTTTT. This codes for CASRRDSHNEKLFF. This sequence joins TRBV6-4 and TRBJ1-4; 7 positions agree with TRBD1. The CDR3 has 14 amino acids. Germline V gives CDR1 MRHNA, CDR2 SNTAGT. The junction had 5 bases not matched to a gene; V was cut back by 6 bases and J by 4 bases.